Listed here are 20 T cell receptor beta chains from one sample, sequenced in a study of long-term antiretroviral therapy in people with HIV. Sequencing used immunoSEQ v3.0 at survey level. Data came from immunoSEQ multiplex PCR; TCRdb stores just in-frame clones and leaves some out. The data show about 50,000 clones, with about 80% seen just once and around 3.2% held by the top ten. This specimen consisted of unsorted PBMCs, obtained 0.8 years after starting antiretroviral therapy. The receptors originated from a woman aged 18-29 years with HIV.

The count of this clone is one. The V and J genes are TRBV11-3 and TRBJ2-3; a weak D match, TRBD2 (5 bases). With 0 bases removed from V and 0 bases from J, the gap between germline ends came to 7 bases. The germline V gene has CDR1 SGHNT and CDR2 YENEEA. The CDR3 totals 15 residues. CDR3 residues: CASSLDSASTDTQYF. The DNA of the CDR3 is TGTGCCAGCAGCTTAGATAGCGCCAGCACAGATACGCAGTATTTT.

The chain joins TRBV14 to TRBJ1-2; no clear D. Germline CDR1 and CDR2: SGHDN and FVKESK. The germline V and J ends were trimmed by 4 bases and 7 bases, with 16 bases remaining between them. The CDR3 length is 14 residues. CDR3 DNA: TGTGCCAGCAGCCTCGGACCTTCCGACGGTGGCTACACCTTC. Its protein product is CASSLGPSDGGYTF.

In this sample, this clone turned up a few times. This chain joins TRBV28 and TRBJ2-7; 7 bases line up with TRBD1. V trimming: 4 bases; J trimming: 3 bases; junction bases outside the gene matches: 6. The CDR3 is made up of 14 amino acids. Looked up from germline, CDR1 is MDHEN and CDR2 is SYDVKM. The CDR3 DNA sequence: TGTGCCAGCAGTTCCGCTCAGGGGGACTACGAGCAGTACTTC. Its translation: CASSSAQGDYEQYF. Drawing the rest from reference TRBV28 and TRBJ2-7, the complete variable domain is DVKVTQSSRYLVKRTGEKVFLECVQDMDHENMFWYRQDPGLGLRLIYFSYDVKMKEKGDIPEGYSVSREKKERFSLILESASTNQTSMYLCASSSAQGDYEQYFGPGTRLTVT.

A few counts support this clone. This chain links TRBV27 with TRBJ1-5; a possible D gene is TRBD1 (6 bases). Trimming took 0 bases from V and 6 from J, leaving 12 bases between them. Germline V gene lookup returns CDR1 MNHEY and CDR2 SMNVEV (reference sequence). The CDR3 is made up of 15 amino acids. CDR3 sequence (DNA): TGTGCCAGCAGTTTATCGGTCGGGGGCCTTCAGCCCCAGCATTTT. Protein sequence: CASSLSVGGLQPQHF.

The rearrangement links TRBV6-5 to TRBJ2-7; 8 nucleotides align to TRBD1. The V gene end was trimmed by 6 bases and the J gene end by 1 base; junction bases not matched to a gene: 8. CDR3 length equals 15 residues. CDR1 is MNHEY and CDR2 is SVGAGI in the germline V gene. CDR3 amino acids: CASRARDRRSYEQYF. CDR3 in DNA: TGTGCCAGCAGAGCCAGGGACAGGCGATCCTACGAGCAGTACTTC.

The rearrangement joins TRBV9 to TRBJ1-4, with D maybe TRBD1 (5 bases). With 0 bases removed from V and 8 bases from J, the gap between germline ends came to 14 bases. The CDR3 length is 15 residues. The germline V gene has CDR1 SGDLS and CDR2 YYNGEE. The CDR3: CASSVGEGSREKLFF. The CDR3 DNA reads as TGTGCCAGCAGCGTAGGGGAGGGGAGCCGGGAAAAACTGTTTTTT.

The V and J genes are TRBV27 and TRBJ2-1; unclear D gene. CDR3 size: 15 residues. Trimming cost V 8 bases and J 6 bases, with 20 bases left between them. Germline loops: CDR1 MNHEY, CDR2 SMNVEV (reference sequence). CDR3 coding DNA: TGTGCCAGCTTCCTATCCGGCCTCGGTGGCAATGAGCAGTTCTTC. Translated, it gives CASFLSGLGGNEQFF.

The gene calls are TRBV7-2 and TRBJ2-5; 7 bases match TRBD2. The CDR3 sequence is 18 residues long. Germline-derived CDR1 and CDR2 are SGHTA and FQGNSA. After removal of 2 bases from V and 0 bases from J, the junction contained 12 bases not matched to a gene. CDR3 sequence (DNA): TGTGCCAGCAGCTTAATTGGGGGGGGACGGAAGTACCAAGAGACCCAGTACTTC. Its protein product is CASSLIGGGRKYQETQYF.

This sequence joins TRBV10-3 and TRBJ2-7; D may be TRBD2 (5 bases). CDR3 length equals 12 residues. CDR1 is ENHRY and CDR2 is SYGVKD in the germline V gene. Trimming stripped 4 bases from V and 7 bases from J, with 11 bases between. CDR3: CAISGSAGEQYF. In nucleotides, the CDR3 is TGTGCCATCAGTGGGTCGGCGGGTGAGCAGTACTTC.

This clone was picked up a small number of times. V is TRBV5-1 and J is TRBJ1-3; no reliable D call. Germline V gives CDR1 SGHRS, CDR2 YFSETQ. The CDR3 spans 13 residues. V lost 5 bases to trimming and J lost 4 bases, with 10 bases between them. CDR3 DNA: TGCGCCAGCAGGGAGGATGGCGGAAACACCATATATTTT. It is translated as CASREDGGNTIYF. Together with reference TRBV5-1 and TRBJ1-3, the CDR3 gives the full variable domain: KAGVTQTPRYLIKTRGQQVTLSCSPISGHRSVSWYQQTPGQGLQFLFEYFSETQRNKGNFPGRFSGRQFSNSRSEMNVSTLELGDSALYLCASREDGGNTIYFGEGSWLTVV.

The V gene is TRBV28, the J gene TRBJ2-7, with D possibly TRBD1 on 6 matching bases. Germline lookup yields CDR1 MDHEN and CDR2 SYDVKM. The CDR3 consists of 15 residues. V was trimmed by 3 bases and J by 2 bases, leaving 14 bases between them. CDR3 protein: CASSFAFSGAYEQYF. DNA of the CDR3: TGTGCCAGCAGTTTTGCATTTTCAGGGGCCTACGAGCAGTACTTC.

The gene calls are TRBV2 and TRBJ2-5; D ambiguous. The CDR3 covers 12 residues. Germline V gives CDR1 SNHLY, CDR2 FYNNEI. Trimming took off 5 bases at V and 2 bases at J, with 6 bases between the two ends. CDR3 in DNA: TGTGCCAGCAGTTGGCGGCAAGAGACCCAGTACTTC. Encoded protein: CASSWRQETQYF. Full variable domain (rest looked up from reference TRBV2 and TRBJ2-5): EPEVTQTPSHQVTQMGQEVILRCVPISNHLYFYWYRQILGQKVEFLVSFYNNEISEKSEIFDDQFSVERPDGSNFTLKIRSTKLEDSAMYFCASSWRQETQYFGPGTRLLVL.

The CDR3 is CASSPRLDSYEQYF. Written as DNA, the CDR3 is TGTGCCAGCAGTCCCCGATTAGACTCCTACGAGCAGTACTTC. This chain connects TRBV6-6 to TRBJ2-7; the D is unclear. Germline CDR1 MNHNY, CDR2 SVGAGI (reference sequence). The CDR3 has 14 residues. Trimming cost V 5 bases and J 0 bases, with 11 bases left between them.

The genes are TRBV6-1 and TRBJ1-5, with no clear D. This CDR3 comprises 12 residues. Germline CDR1 reads MNHNS; CDR2 reads SASEGT. V was clipped by 2 bases and J by 6 bases, with 5 bases between them. Here the CDR3 DNA reads TGTGCCAGCAGTGAAAGGCGTCAGCCCCAGCATTTT. Protein sequence: CASSERRQPQHF.

The chain is built from TRBV27 and TRBJ2-2; 10 positions agree with TRBD2. The germline gives CDR1 MNHEY, CDR2 SMNVEV (reference sequence). J lost 7 bases, V lost 3 bases, and 5 bases had no gene match. The CDR3 spans 15 residues. The CDR3 DNA follows: TGTGCCAGCAGTTTCGCTAGCGGGAGTGACGGGGAGCTGTTTTTT. Translating it yields CASSFASGSDGELFF.

The chain employs TRBV19 and TRBJ2-3, with 7 positions matching TRBD2. In germline, CDR1 is LNHDA, CDR2 SQIVND (reference sequence). The V segment lost 5 bases and the J segment 2 bases; nucleotides outside the gene matches: 7. There are 15 residues in the CDR3. The CDR3 coding sequence is TGTGCCAGTAGTGATACACTAGCGAACACAGATACGCAGTATTTT. It translates to CASSDTLANTDTQYF.

The rearrangement links TRBV5-1 to TRBJ2-7; no clear D gene. Trimming removed 0 bases from V and 0 bases from J, with 10 bases in between. The CDR3 covers 15 residues. Germline CDR1 reads SGHRS; CDR2 reads YFSETQ. CDR3 nucleotide sequence: TGCGCCAGCAGCTTGGGCACTGGGATCTCCTACGAGCAGTACTTC. Translation: CASSLGTGISYEQYF.

This clone was detected once. This chain uses TRBV7-6 with TRBJ2-5, with D perhaps TRBD1 (6 bases). The CDR3 covers 14 residues. The germline V gene encodes CDR1 SGHVS and CDR2 FNYEAQ. Trimming took 1 base from V and 5 from J, leaving 11 bases between them. This CDR3 reads CASSLEQGHETQYF. The CDR3 region has the DNA TGTGCCAGCAGCTTAGAACAGGGACACGAGACCCAGTACTTC.

The chain is built from TRBV6-5 and TRBJ1-2, with D hard to call. CDR1 and CDR2 (germline): MNHEY, SVGAGI. V shed 6 bases and J shed 8 bases, with 22 bases lying between them. There are 15 residues in the CDR3. CDR3 bases: TGTGCCAGCAGCCACCCGGGAGCTTTCTATCAGGGCTACACCTTC. Protein product: CASSHPGAFYQGYTF.

The CDR3 DNA reads TGTGCCAGCAGCTTGCTAGCGTACGAGCAGTACTTC. Translating it yields CASSLLAYEQYF. The chain employs TRBV5-6 and TRBJ2-7; D is perhaps TRBD2 (6 bases). The V end lost 1 base, the J end lost 4 bases, and 6 bases lay between the germline ends. This CDR3 contains 12 residues. Germline V gives CDR1 SGHDT, CDR2 YYEEEE.